This T cell receptor (beta chain) was documented in a study of OX40 agonist ivuxolimab in advanced cancers. Study observations and caveats: CD4+ and CD8+ blood T cells expanded clonally by week 6 at 0.1 to 3.0 mg/kg.

About this clone: Its specificity is not known.

Germline loops: CDR1 SGDLS, CDR2 YYNGEE. The CDR3 is 15 residues long. Trimming took 0 bases from V and 0 from J, leaving 8 bases between them. Sampled blood was obtained at baseline, cycle 4 day 1, and cycle 7 day 1. Using immunoSEQ multiplex PCR, the repertoire was profiled, and TCRdb retains in-frame clones only, with some absent. The sample carries tens of thousands of clones, 85% to 95% recorded once. The chain links TRBV9 to TRBJ2-3; unclear D gene. Source: CD4+ or CD8+ T cells sorted from blood, taken in a trial of the OX40 agonist ivuxolimab. The sequence was obtained from an adult with an advanced solid tumor such as melanoma, head and neck, liver or kidney cancer. CDR3 bases: TGTGCCAGCAGCGTAGACGGGCGTAGCACAGATACGCAGTATTTT. Translated, it gives CASSVDGRSTDTQYF. The entire variable domain, with the rest obtained from reference TRBV9 and TRBJ2-3, is as follows: DSGVTQTPKHLITATGQRVTLRCSPRSGDLSVYWYQQSLDQGLQFLIQYYNGEERAKGNILERFSAQQFPDLHSELNLSSLELGDSALYFCASSVDGRSTDTQYFGPGTRLTVL.